One and the same sample provided the 14 T cell receptor beta chains below, sequenced in a study of CD8 T cells in Susac syndrome (dated by TCRdb to between 2018 and 2020). To prepare the library, the immunoSEQ multiplex PCR assay was applied. RNA was extracted with the RNeasy kit and about 0.5 to 1 ug was reverse transcribed using random hexamers. The public reads were quality trimmed at Q25 with fastp and then assembled into clones with MiXCR by TCRdb, keeping productive beta chains. All rows with the same CDR3 protein become a single entry with the most common DNA and genes. The table for this sample lists 150,000 to 200,000 distinct CDR3 sequences; approximately 94% of them were counted only once. The ten most abundant clones make up roughly 0.099% of the sample. The sample taken for sequencing was CD4+ T cells from PBMCs. The receptor source for this set is a human donor with multiple sclerosis.

This chain connects TRBV27 to TRBJ2-2, with D perhaps given as TRBD1 or TRBD2 (5 bases each). V was trimmed by 5 bases and J by 4 bases, leaving 11 bases between them. Germline values: CDR1 MNHEY, CDR2 SMNVEV (reference sequence). The length of the CDR3 is 14 residues. CDR3 protein: CASSPGTPTGELFF. The CDR3 bases are TGTGCCAGCAGTCCCGGGACGCCCACCGGGGAGCTGTTTTTT.

This chain uses TRBV6-5 with TRBJ2-7; D gene unclear. CDR1 and CDR2 from the germline V gene are MNHEY and SVGAGI. V was trimmed by 0 bases and J by 0 bases, leaving 12 bases between them. CDR3 size: 16 residues. This CDR3 reads CASSYSIGGSSYEQYF. The CDR3 DNA follows: TGTGCCAGCAGTTACTCAATTGGCGGCAGCTCCTACGAGCAGTACTTC.

The chain combines TRBV5-1 with TRBJ1-2, with D hard to call. CDR1 is SGHRS, CDR2 YFSETQ, per germline. Trimming shortened V by 0 bases and J by 6 bases, and 15 bases separated the two germline ends. This CDR3 has 15 amino acids. Here the CDR3 DNA reads TGCGCCAGCAGCTTGGCCGATAGGACGGGAGATGGCTACACCTTC. The encoded protein is CASSLADRTGDGYTF.

The chain employs TRBV20-1 and TRBJ2-7; 10 bases align to TRBD2. The CDR3 has 13 residues. V dropped 4 bases and J dropped 0; count of bases not matched to a gene: 0. Germline V gives CDR1 DFQATT, CDR2 SNEGSKA (reference sequence). The CDR3 loop reads CSATSGSSYEQYF. The DNA of the CDR3 is TGCAGTGCTACTAGCGGGAGCTCCTACGAGCAGTACTTC.

This clonotype was recorded only once. This sequence joins TRBV6-6 and TRBJ2-1; a weak D match, TRBD2 (5 bases). V shed 5 bases and J shed 9 bases, with 8 bases lying between them. Germline V gives CDR1 MNHNY, CDR2 SVGAGI (reference sequence). The CDR3 has 11 residues. The CDR3 DNA follows: TGTGCCAGCAGTAAGGGAGTTGAGCAGTTCTTC. Protein sequence: CASSKGVEQFF.

J is TRBJ1-1 and V is TRBV6-4, with D possibly matching TRBD1 (5 bases). Germline-derived CDR1 and CDR2 are MRHNA and SNTAGT. The V end was cut by 5 bases, the J end by 1 base, with 14 bases between. The CDR3 is made up of 15 amino acids. CDR3 sequence (DNA): TGTGCCAGCAGTCCGGGACCGACGCCGAACACTGAAGCTTTCTTT. Translation: CASSPGPTPNTEAFF.

This sequence joins TRBV27 and TRBJ1-5, with TRBD1 identical over 7 bases. This CDR3 is built from 15 residues. J gave up 4 bases and V 4 bases, and 7 bases lay outside the gene matches. Germline CDR1 is MNHEY and CDR2 is SMNVEV (reference sequence). CDR3 sequence (DNA): TGTGCCAGCAGTTCGGGACAGCCCGGAAATCAGCCCCAGCATTTT. It encodes CASSSGQPGNQPQHF.

The chain carries TRBV10-3 and TRBJ2-7, with 13 bases aligning to TRBD2. After removal of 6 bases from V and 7 bases from J, the junction contained 6 bases not matched to a gene. Germline V gives CDR1 ENHRY, CDR2 SYGVKD. This CDR3 has 14 residues. CDR3 region: CAIRPGLAGLEQYF. In DNA, the CDR3 is TGTGCCATCAGGCCGGGACTAGCGGGACTGGAGCAGTACTTC.

The J gene is TRBJ2-3, the V gene TRBV2; D is unclear. The V gene's germline CDR1 is SNHLY and CDR2 FYNNEI. V lost 8 bases, J lost 4 bases, and 10 bases lay in between. The CDR3 is 12 residues long. The CDR3 region is CASGVSPDTQYF. The CDR3 nucleotides read TGTGCCAGCGGCGTGAGCCCAGATACGCAGTATTTT.

The V gene is TRBV5-1, the J gene TRBJ2-5, with 10 bases lining up with TRBD2. The length of the CDR3 is 14 residues. With 1 base clipped from V and 7 bases from J, the junction kept 4 bases outside the gene matches. The germline gives CDR1 SGHRS, CDR2 YFSETQ. The chain's CDR3 is CASSLLAGEGTQYF. Written as DNA, the CDR3 is TGCGCCAGCAGCTTGCTAGCGGGAGAGGGGACCCAGTACTTC. The variable domain in full, with the rest retrieved from reference TRBV5-1 and TRBJ2-5, is KAGVTQTPRYLIKTRGQQVTLSCSPISGHRSVSWYQQTPGQGLQFLFEYFSETQRNKGNFPGRFSGRQFSNSRSEMNVSTLELGDSALYLCASSLLAGEGTQYFGPGTRLLVL.

The chain uses TRBV5-1 and TRBJ1-5; the D is unclear. Per the germline V gene, CDR1 is SGHRS and CDR2 is YFSETQ. Trimming removed 2 bases at V and 6 bases at J, with 9 bases between. This CDR3 region has 13 residues. The CDR3 here is CASSLEGAQPQHF. The CDR3 DNA reads TGCGCCAGCAGCTTAGAAGGTGCTCAGCCCCAGCATTTT.

This chain joins TRBV9 and TRBJ2-7; D is perhaps TRBD1 or TRBD2 (5 bases each). V dropped 5 bases and J dropped 6 bases, with 18 bases sitting between them. Germline loops: CDR1 SGDLS, CDR2 YYNGEE. This CDR3 contains 14 residues. CDR3 residues: CASSDSPGQSEQYF. The CDR3 DNA reads TGTGCCAGCAGTGACAGCCCGGGGCAGTCCGAGCAGTACTTC.

The rearrangement joins TRBV6-5 to TRBJ1-4; the D gene is possibly TRBD1 (6 bases). Germline-derived CDR1 and CDR2 are MNHEY and SVGAGI. Trimming shortened V by 0 bases and J by 10 bases, and 21 bases separated the two germline ends. This CDR3 comprises 17 residues. CDR3 in DNA: TGTGCCAGCAGTTACTCGTTCTTAGGGCAGGGGATCGGAAAACTGTTTTTT. Residues: CASSYSFLGQGIGKLFF.

CDR3 coding DNA: TGTGCCAGCAAAACGGGACAGCACACAGATACGCAGTATTTT. The encoded protein is CASKTGQHTDTQYF. The chain joins TRBV27 to TRBJ2-3; 7 bases fit TRBD1. The CDR3 is made up of 14 amino acids. Trimming cost V 7 bases and J 2 bases; bases outside gene matches: 6. The germline V gene has CDR1 MNHEY and CDR2 SMNVEV (reference sequence).